These 11 T cell receptor beta chains were sequenced from one sample in a study of human T cells and chemical hapten exposure (TCRdb year 2021). The library relied on RACE. TCRdb records NextSeq 500 as the sequencer. TCRdb trimmed the raw reads at Q25, called clones with MiXCR and kept productive beta chains. A single entry per CDR3 protein holds the most common genes and DNA from its merged rows. For this sample the table gives about 54,000 distinct CDR3 sequences, of which about a tenth were detected only once. The ten largest clones represent approximately 1.7% of the sample. According to the study, the label for this sample's time point signals: patch test 2, 6 weeks after DPC sensitization. The intended sense of this specimen's treatment or condition label: therapeutic diphenylcyclopropenone sensitization with weekly scalp DPC. The input for sequencing was whole blood, taken in connection with sensitization to the hapten diphenylcyclopropenone (DPC). The origin of the receptors is a woman in her fifties or sixties with alopecia areata. Some clones in this sample may be carry-over from other donors' samples.

This clonotype was recorded at least ten times. The rearrangement joins TRBV7-9 to TRBJ1-1, with D unresolved. CDR1 is SEHNR, CDR2 FQNEAQ, per germline (reference sequence). The CDR3 length is 15 residues. Between the trimmed V and J ends, which lost 4 bases and 4 bases, there was a span of 16 bases. The CDR3 DNA reads as TGTGCCAGCAGCTCCATGTCGTCAGGTTTCACTGAAGCTTTCTTT. Its translation is CASSSMSSGFTEAFF.

This sequence joins TRBV6-2 or TRBV6-3 and TRBJ2-7, with unresolved D. Trimming pared 8 bases from V and 0 bases from J, leaving 8 bases between. The CDR3 spans 12 residues. CDR1 MNHEY and CDR2 SVGEGT come from the germline V gene. CDR3 amino acids: CASGDSSYEQYF. The DNA of the CDR3 is TGTGCCAGCGGGGATAGCTCCTACGAGCAGTACTTC.

This clonotype was counted a few times. The gene calls are TRBV11-2 and TRBJ2-1; 10 nucleotides line up with TRBD1. Germline CDR1 reads SGHAT; CDR2 reads FQNNGV. J lost 7 bases, V lost 4 bases, and 4 bases had no gene match. The CDR3 spans 14 residues. The DNA of the CDR3 is TGTGCCAGCAGCTCGACAGGGGGCCGAAATGAGCAGTTCTTC. Protein: CASSSTGGRNEQFF.

V and J are TRBV6-2 or TRBV6-3 and TRBJ2-7; 13 positions match TRBD2. J gave up 5 bases and V 6 bases, and 7 bases lay outside the gene matches. Per germline, CDR1 MNHEY and CDR2 SVGEGT. The CDR3 runs to 15 residues. The CDR3 loop reads CASREGLAGIDEQYF. For the CDR3, the DNA is TGTGCCAGCAGAGAGGGACTAGCGGGGATCGACGAGCAGTACTTC.

This clonotype was counted many times. The chain combines TRBV3-1 with TRBJ1-4, with 10 bases aligning to TRBD1. J gave up 10 bases and V 6 bases, and 11 bases lay outside the gene matches. The CDR3 has 15 residues. Germline V lookup: CDR1 LGHDT, CDR2 YNNKEL (reference sequence). CDR3 nucleotide sequence: TGTGCCAGCAGTTATGGGACAGGGGCAGGAAGAAAACTGTTTTTT. Translated: CASSYGTGAGRKLFF.

In its sample, this clonotype was seen many times. In DNA form, the CDR3 reads TGCAGCGCCTCCTCTGGAAACACCATATATTTT. Its protein is CSASSGNTIYF. J is TRBJ1-3 and V is TRBV29-1; D is ambiguous. The V gene lost 7 bases and the J gene lost 0 bases, with 4 bases spanning the gap. This CDR3 comprises 11 residues. Per germline, CDR1 SQVTM and CDR2 ANQGSEA.

This clonotype was picked up a small number of times. The rearrangement links TRBV28 to TRBJ2-1; a weak D match, TRBD2 (6 bases). The CDR3 extends over 14 amino acids. Trimming pared 5 bases from V and 8 bases from J, leaving 16 bases between. CDR1 is MDHEN and CDR2 is SYDVKM in the germline V gene. Written as DNA, the CDR3 is TGTGCCAGCAGTGGGGTGACTAGGTTCGATGAGCAGTTCTTC. Amino acid sequence: CASSGVTRFDEQFF.

There are many counts of this clonotype. The chain links TRBV18 to TRBJ1-4, with 9 bases aligning to TRBD1. This CDR3 is 15 amino acids long. The junction had 4 bases not matched to a gene; V was cut back by 0 bases and J by 8 bases. Germline CDR1 and CDR2: KGHSH and LQKENI. CDR3 in amino acids: CASSPPETGGEKLFF. CDR3 DNA: TGTGCCAGCTCACCACCCGAGACAGGGGGAGAAAAACTGTTTTTT.

V and J are TRBV28 and TRBJ1-2; 9 bases map to TRBD1. The CDR3 runs 15 residues. V lost 4 bases and J lost 5; bases outside the gene matches: 8. CDR1 and CDR2 (germline): MDHEN, SYDVKM. Written as DNA, the CDR3 is TGTGCCAGCAGTTCGAGAGGGACAGGGAAGTATGGCTACACCTTC. This codes for CASSSRGTGKYGYTF.

This clonotype occurred many times. This chain connects TRBV12-3 or TRBV12-4 to TRBJ1-5; perhaps TRBD1 as D (6 bases). This CDR3 region has 14 residues. Deletions cut 5 bases from V and 6 bases from J, with 14 bases between. CDR3 region: CASSGGGRLQPQHF. Written as DNA, the CDR3 is TGTGCCAGCAGTGGGGGCGGCAGGCTTCAGCCCCAGCATTTT.

The rearrangement links TRBV7-2 to TRBJ1-1; D unresolved. Trimming cost V 1 base and J 4 bases, with 13 bases left between them. CDR3 size: 15 residues. Germline values: CDR1 SGHTA, CDR2 FQGNSA. CDR3 in amino acids: CASSLGWGVGTEAFF. CDR3 nucleotide sequence: TGTGCCAGCAGCTTAGGATGGGGTGTAGGCACTGAAGCTTTCTTT.